One sample yielded the 12 T cell receptor beta chains listed below, sequenced in a study of blood T cell repertoires in COVID-19. Repertoires were generated with immunoSEQ multiplex PCR, while TCRdb's copy carries only in-frame clones and drops some. The repertoire includes under 200,000 clones, 80% of them detected once, and roughly 3.4% sits in the top ten. What was sequenced was PBMCs or T cells enriched from blood (not recorded which). The source of these receptors is an older woman who had recovered from COVID-19.

This clone was seen once. The V call is TRBV7-3, the J call TRBJ2-3; perhaps TRBD1 as D (5 bases). The CDR3 extends over 11 amino acids. V dropped 0 bases and J dropped 11 bases, with 6 bases sitting between them. CDR1 and CDR2 (germline): SGHTA, FQGTGA. In DNA, the CDR3 is TGTGCCAGCAGCTTAACAGGACAGCAGTATTTT. Amino acid sequence: CASSLTGQQYF.

This clone has just a few counts. The chain employs TRBV5-1 and TRBJ2-7; D ambiguous. The CDR3 covers 14 residues. V lost 2 bases to trimming and J lost 0 bases, with 9 bases between them. Germline V gives CDR1 SGHRS, CDR2 YFSETQ. The chain's CDR3 is CASSFSLDSYEQYF. CDR3 nucleotides: TGCGCCAGCAGCTTTTCCTTAGACTCCTACGAGCAGTACTTC.

This sequence joins TRBV9 and TRBJ2-1; D not resolved. Germline V gene lookup returns CDR1 SGDLS and CDR2 YYNGEE. Trimming left V 0 bases short and J 0 bases short, with 7 bases between. This CDR3 region has 15 residues. The CDR3 region has the DNA TGTGCCAGCAGCGTAGGAGACTCCTCCTACAATGAGCAGTTCTTC. It encodes CASSVGDSSYNEQFF.

This clone was counted only a few times. The rearrangement links TRBV6-2 or TRBV6-3 to TRBJ2-5; D not certain. V dropped 4 bases and J dropped 3 bases, with 21 bases sitting between them. The CDR3 length is 17 residues. Germline V gene data show CDR1 as MNHEY and CDR2 as SVGEGT. CDR3 amino acids: CASSFPTGPTHEETQYF. The CDR3 DNA reads as TGTGCCAGCAGTTTCCCAACTGGGCCCACCCATGAAGAGACCCAGTACTTC.

The V call is TRBV24-1, the J call TRBJ2-3; TRBD2 agrees at 11 bases. Germline V gene sequence: CDR1 KGHDR, CDR2 SFDVKD. This CDR3 contains 17 residues. V dropped 1 base and J dropped 0; count of bases not matched to a gene: 2. The CDR3 DNA is TGTGCCACCAGTGATTTTACTAGCGGGGGTAGCACAGATACGCAGTATTTT. It yields the protein CATSDFTSGGSTDTQYF.

The gene calls are TRBV3-1 (or the pseudogene TRBV3-2) and TRBJ1-1; D remains unclear. Germline CDR1 LGHDT, CDR2 YNNKEL (reference sequence). V was clipped by 0 bases and J by 5 bases, with 19 bases between them. CDR3 length: 17 amino acids. The CDR3 region is CASSQDSSWRRVTEAFF. DNA of the CDR3: TGTGCCAGCAGCCAAGATTCGAGTTGGCGGAGAGTTACTGAAGCTTTCTTT.

The chain combines TRBV3-1 (or the pseudogene TRBV3-2) with TRBJ2-1, with D perhaps matching TRBD1 (6 bases). Trimming shortened V by 4 bases and J by 0 bases, and 10 bases separated the two germline ends. The CDR3 contains 15 residues. Germline CDR1 LGHDT, CDR2 YNNKEL (reference sequence). CDR3 amino acids: CASSRTASSYNEQFF. The CDR3 DNA follows: TGTGCCAGCAGCCGGACAGCTAGCTCCTACAATGAGCAGTTCTTC.

The chain combines TRBV9 with TRBJ2-3; maybe TRBD1 (5 bases). V was cut by 4 bases and J by 5 bases, with 14 bases left in between. CDR1 is SGDLS and CDR2 is YYNGEE in the germline V gene. CDR3 length equals 14 residues. The CDR3 sequence is CASSPGRQGDTQYF. The CDR3 region has the DNA TGTGCCAGCAGCCCCGGACGCCAGGGAGATACGCAGTATTTT.

V gene TRBV7-2 combines with J gene TRBJ2-3; D unresolved. In germline, CDR1 is SGHTA, CDR2 FQGNSA. Between the trimmed V and J ends, which lost 4 bases and 5 bases, there was a span of 13 bases. The CDR3 sequence is 14 residues long. CDR3 sequence reads: CASSSRVHQDTQYF. CDR3 coding DNA: TGTGCCAGCAGCTCCCGCGTCCATCAAGATACGCAGTATTTT.

The chain couples TRBV30 to TRBJ1-6, with a weak D call TRBD1 (6 bases). The V gene lost 7 bases and the J gene lost 1 base, with 8 bases spanning the gap. Germline CDR1 and CDR2: GTSNPN and SVGIG (reference sequence). The CDR3 has 13 residues. The CDR3 DNA follows: TGTGCCTCACAGGGATCCTATAATTCACCCCTCCACTTT. Encoded protein: CASQGSYNSPLHF.

The chain uses TRBV18 and TRBJ1-3, with no clear D. Trimming cost V 8 bases and J 4 bases, with 12 bases left between them. There are 13 residues in the CDR3. Germline V gives CDR1 KGHSH, CDR2 LQKENI. Here the CDR3 reads CASAEGTGNTIYF. CDR3 in DNA: TGTGCCAGCGCCGAGGGTACCGGAAACACCATATATTTT. Complete variable domain (other parts from reference TRBV18 and TRBJ1-3): NAGVMQNPRHLVRRRGQEARLRCSPMKGHSHVYWYRQLPEEGLKFMVYLQKENIIDESGMPKERFSAEFPKEGPSILRIQQVVRGDSAAYFCASAEGTGNTIYFGEGSWLTVV.

There are many counts of this clone. The chain has TRBV2 and TRBJ1-5; 8 bases align to TRBD1. V gave up 5 bases and J gave up 8 bases; unmatched junction bases: 11. The CDR3 length is 15 residues. CDR1 and CDR2 (germline): SNHLY, FYNNEI. For the CDR3, the DNA is TGTGCCAGCAGTTGGACAGGGACCCTACTGGAGCCCCAGCATTTT. Amino acids: CASSWTGTLLEPQHF.